This T cell receptor beta chain was documented in a study of T cell responses to AZD1222 COVID-19 vaccine. The study's findings and limits: It was only after the peak T cell response that any repertoires were sampled. Per reports, nearly half of all spike-specific TCRs target regions that are unmutated in variants.

With respect to this clone: Its specificity is not known.

Only in-frame clones appear in the TCRdb table, and some are missing; sequencing was by immunoSEQ multiplex PCR. The sample has about 89,000 clones; 85% to 95% are singletons. The material was peripheral blood, obtained 28 days after the second AZD1222 dose. This clonotype originated in an adult who received the AZD1222 COVID-19 vaccine.

CDR3 protein: CASGQAGLTYEQYF. The CDR3 coding sequence is TGTGCCAGCGGCCAGGCGGGGCTAACCTACGAGCAGTACTTC. The V gene is TRBV7-9, the J gene TRBJ2-7; tentative D call: TRBD2 (6 bases). The germline gives CDR1 SEHNR, CDR2 FQNEAQ (reference sequence). V was clipped by 8 bases and J by 2 bases, with 16 bases between them. The CDR3 totals 14 residues. Complete variable domain (other parts from reference TRBV7-9 and TRBJ2-7): DTGVSQNPRHKITKRGQNVTFRCDPISEHNRLYWYRQTLGQGPEFLTYFQNEAQLEKSRLLSDRFSAERPKGSFSTLEIQRTEQGDSAMYLCASGQAGLTYEQYFGPGTRLTVT.